These 19 T cell receptor beta chains were all obtained from the same sample, sequenced in a study of beta chain features in type 1 diabetes. General study points: A moderate, significant TCRB CDR3 shortening appeared in type 1 diabetes across four CD4+ subsets.

No antigens are known for them. cDNA synthesis used the whole RNA isolate, giving expressed TCRB sequences. The table came from immunoSEQ multiplex PCR; TCRdb's copy has only in-frame clones and leaves some out. Counted here are about 660,000 clones, over 12% occurring once; the ten biggest clones make up nearly 0.04%. Sequencing input: naive CD4+ T cells from blood. The receptors originated from a young man with type 1 diabetes.

The gene calls are TRBV30 and TRBJ2-5, with TRBD1 matching 8 bases. Germline loops: CDR1 GTSNPN, CDR2 SVGIG (reference sequence). With 4 bases clipped from V and 7 bases from J, the junction kept 11 bases outside the gene matches. This CDR3 has 14 amino acids. The CDR3 nucleotides are TGTGCCTGGAAATCGGGACAGGCACCTTTGACCCAGTACTTC. Translating gives CAWKSGQAPLTQYF.

This clone was counted a few times. Different DNA sequences within this sample yield the same CDR3. The CDR3 nucleotides read TGTGCCTGGAGTAGGGGAGGCACAGATACGCAGTATTTT. Translating it yields CAWSRGGTDTQYF. The chain carries TRBV30 and TRBJ2-3; D tentatively reads TRBD1 or TRBD2 (5 bases each). Germline values: CDR1 GTSNPN, CDR2 SVGIG (reference sequence). Between the trimmed V and J ends, which lost 2 bases and 1 base, there was a span of 7 bases. The CDR3 contains 13 residues. The full variable domain, rest sourced from reference TRBV30 and TRBJ2-3, is SQTIHQWPATLVQPVGSPLSLECTVEGTSNPNLYWYRQAAGRGLQLLFYSVGIGQISSEVPQNLSASRPQDRQFILSSKKLLLSDSGFYLCAWSRGGTDTQYFGPGTRLTVL.

This chain links TRBV7-9 with TRBJ2-5; the match to TRBD1 covers 7 bases. This CDR3 is 16 amino acids long. Trimming took 5 bases from V and 0 from J; bases not matched to a gene: 9. Germline assignment: CDR1 SEHNR and CDR2 FQNEAQ (reference sequence). The CDR3 DNA reads as TGTGCCAGCAGCGCCTGGGACAGAGTTTACCAAGAGACCCAGTACTTC. Its translation is CASSAWDRVYQETQYF. Full variable domain (missing parts from reference TRBV7-9 and TRBJ2-5): DTGVSQNPRHKITKRGQNVTFRCDPISEHNRLYWYRQTLGQGPEFLTYFQNEAQLEKSRLLSDRFSAERPKGSFSTLEIQRTEQGDSAMYLCASSAWDRVYQETQYFGPGTRLLVL.

This clone has a handful of counts. The chain has TRBV25-1 and TRBJ2-3, with no clear D. Trimming took 7 bases from V and 1 from J, leaving 9 bases between them. This CDR3 has 13 residues. Germline V lookup: CDR1 MGHDK, CDR2 SYGVNS. The CDR3 DNA is TGTGCCAGCACACCGTCAGGCACAGATACGCAGTATTTT. Protein product: CASTPSGTDTQYF.

Only a few counts were recorded for this clone. V usage is TRBV9 and J usage is TRBJ2-7, with 7 bases that match TRBD1. V shed 4 bases, J shed 3 bases, and the junction held 7 bases outside the gene matches. This CDR3 spans 14 amino acids. Germline V lookup: CDR1 SGDLS, CDR2 YYNGEE. The chain's CDR3 is CASSTTGQGYEQYF. CDR3 in DNA: TGTGCCAGCAGCACGACAGGGCAAGGCTACGAGCAGTACTTC.

This chain connects TRBV4-3 to TRBJ2-1, with 7 positions matching TRBD1. CDR1 LGHNA and CDR2 YSLEER come from the germline V gene. The length of the CDR3 is 15 residues. V shed 4 bases, J shed 7 bases, and the junction held 10 bases outside the gene matches. CDR3 in DNA: TGCGCCAGCAGCCCCTCGGCAGACAGGGCTAATGAGCAGTTCTTC. It translates to CASSPSADRANEQFF.

In its sample, this clone was seen a few times. V is TRBV19 and J is TRBJ2-7, with D perhaps matching TRBD1 or TRBD2 (6 bases each). Germline V gene sequence: CDR1 LNHDA, CDR2 SQIVND (reference sequence). The CDR3 contains 16 residues. Trimming shortened V by 4 bases and J by 0 bases, and 16 bases separated the two germline ends. The CDR3 here is CASSKGGQPNSYEQYF. In DNA form, the CDR3 reads TGTGCCAGTAGTAAGGGGGGCCAACCCAACTCCTACGAGCAGTACTTC.

The rearrangement uses TRBV25-1 and TRBJ2-7; 9 nucleotides agree with TRBD1. CDR3 length: 15 amino acids. The germline V gene encodes CDR1 MGHDK and CDR2 SYGVNS. J lost 3 bases, V lost 3 bases, and 6 bases had no gene match. CDR3 sequence reads: CASSDPGTGFYEQYF. CDR3 sequence (DNA): TGTGCCAGCAGTGACCCCGGGACAGGGTTCTACGAGCAGTACTTC.

This clone was observed a handful of times. The chain links TRBV9 to TRBJ2-1; TRBD2 agrees at 9 bases. Germline values: CDR1 SGDLS, CDR2 YYNGEE. Losses at the gene ends were 3 bases for V and 4 bases for J; bases not matched to a gene: 8. CDR3 length: 16 amino acids. CDR3 sequence: CASSGEEAGGYNEQFF. CDR3 DNA: TGTGCCAGCAGCGGTGAGGAAGCGGGGGGATACAATGAGCAGTTCTTC. Looking up the rest from reference TRBV9 and TRBJ2-1 gives the full variable domain: DSGVTQTPKHLITATGQRVTLRCSPRSGDLSVYWYQQSLDQGLQFLIQYYNGEERAKGNILERFSAQQFPDLHSELNLSSLELGDSALYFCASSGEEAGGYNEQFFGPGTRLTVL.

The chain couples TRBV7-2 to TRBJ2-2, with 7 bases fitting TRBD2. Germline loops: CDR1 SGHTA, CDR2 FQGNSA. This CDR3 is built from 18 residues. V dropped 3 bases and J dropped 0; count of bases not matched to a gene: 10. CDR3 coding DNA: TGTGCCAGCAGCTTTAGACTAGCTGGGAACGCGAACACCGGGGAGCTGTTTTTT. It codes for CASSFRLAGNANTGELFF.

J is TRBJ1-2 and V is TRBV7-3; TRBD1 is a possible D gene (6 bases). The CDR3 totals 13 residues. Trimming pared 2 bases from V and 4 bases from J, leaving 8 bases between. Germline assignment: CDR1 SGHTA and CDR2 FQGTGA. The CDR3 nucleotides are TGTGCCAGCAGCTTAGCAGGGGCCTATGGCTACACCTTC. This gives the protein CASSLAGAYGYTF.

The chain couples TRBV5-1 to TRBJ2-2, with 11 bases fitting TRBD2. Losses at the gene ends were 4 bases for V and 2 bases for J; bases not matched to a gene: 4. The germline gives CDR1 SGHRS, CDR2 YFSETQ. This CDR3 contains 16 residues. CDR3 region: CASSPRLAGNTGELFF. The CDR3 coding sequence is TGCGCCAGCAGCCCCCGACTAGCGGGAAACACCGGGGAGCTGTTTTTT.

This clone was seen more than once but under ten times. V gene TRBV4-3 combines with J gene TRBJ2-1, with unresolved D. CDR3 length: 14 amino acids. The V and J ends lost 0 bases and 8 bases respectively, with 11 bases between them. The germline V gene encodes CDR1 LGHNA and CDR2 YSLEER. The CDR3 loop reads CASSQDRPSDEQFF. The CDR3 DNA is TGCGCCAGCAGCCAAGATCGGCCTTCGGATGAGCAGTTCTTC.

This clone was picked up a small number of times. The chain joins TRBV30 to TRBJ2-1, with D unclear. Per germline, CDR1 GTSNPN and CDR2 SVGIG (reference sequence). The ends were cut back, 4 bases at V and 4 bases at J, with 14 bases in the middle. The CDR3 contains 14 residues. The CDR3: CAWTSAVPYNEQFF. The CDR3 region has the DNA TGTGCCTGGACCTCGGCGGTACCATACAATGAGCAGTTCTTC.

To note about this clone: At one of its ends the junction is not consistent with the germline gene, which may arise from a read error. CDR3 in amino acids: CASSSSGSYNEQFF. The CDR3 DNA sequence: TGTGCTAGCAGCTCTAGCGGCTCCTACAATGAGCAGTTCTTC. The chain has TRBV7-7 and TRBJ2-1; 7 bases align to TRBD2. Germline values: CDR1 SSHAT, CDR2 FNYEAQ (reference sequence). The CDR3 totals 14 residues.

The sample holds many counts of this clone. The rearrangement joins TRBV16 to TRBJ1-4; D is undetermined. Per the germline V gene, CDR1 is KGHSY and CDR2 is FQNENV. Trimming took off 2 bases at V and 8 bases at J, with 6 bases between the two ends. This CDR3 comprises 12 residues. DNA of the CDR3: TGTGCCAGCAGCCAACCCGGGGAAAAACTGTTTTTT. Protein product: CASSQPGEKLFF.

CDR3 DNA: TGTGCCAGCAGCCCTGCGAGGGAAACTGAAGCTTTCTTT. Translating gives CASSPARETEAFF. V usage is TRBV7-9 and J usage is TRBJ1-1; D gene ambiguous. Germline loops: CDR1 SEHNR, CDR2 FQNEAQ (reference sequence). V was clipped by 5 bases and J by 5 bases, with 12 bases between them. The CDR3 contains 13 residues.

This clone was observed a handful of times. The V call is TRBV7-9, the J call TRBJ2-5; no firm D call. The CDR3 runs to 13 residues. Germline CDR1 reads SEHNR; CDR2 reads FQNEAQ (reference sequence). Trimming cost V 5 bases and J 4 bases, with 11 bases left between them. The CDR3 bases are TGTGCCAGCAGCCTTCCCCCCCTAGAGACCCAGTACTTC. Amino acids: CASSLPPLETQYF.

This clone was seen only a few times. The chain combines TRBV2 with TRBJ1-2; D is undetermined. This CDR3 is 14 amino acids long. V gave up 1 base and J gave up 5 bases, with 11 bases separating them. CDR1 is SNHLY and CDR2 is FYNNEI in the germline V gene. CDR3 amino acids: CASSEEGLTYGYTF. DNA for the CDR3: TGTGCCAGCAGTGAAGAGGGCCTGACGTATGGCTACACCTTC. The full variable domain, with the rest looked up from reference TRBV2 and TRBJ1-2, is EPEVTQTPSHQVTQMGQEVILRCVPISNHLYFYWYRQILGQKVEFLVSFYNNEISEKSEIFDDQFSVERPDGSNFTLKIRSTKLEDSAMYFCASSEEGLTYGYTFGSGTRLTVV.